A single T cell receptor (beta chain) is shown here with its context. What it binds is not known. With a J-beta primer mix and a sample-barcoded 5' primer, a second PCR ran about 6 to 11 cycles. TCRdb ran MiXCR on the 5' RACE reads and lists one entry per CDR3 protein. The repertoire holds about a million distinct CDR3 sequences, around two fifths seen once, with around 12% in the top ten. This sample is drawn from a study of blood T cells in healthy people across ages. Study-wide points: Per million T cells, TCR beta diversity dropped roughly linearly as age increased.

V was pared by 5 bases and J by 6 bases, with 6 bases of the junction left unmatched. This CDR3 is 13 amino acids long. Germline V gives CDR1 MNHEY, CDR2 SVGAGI. V gene TRBV6-5 combines with J gene TRBJ1-2, with TRBD1 matching 7 bases. The sequenced sample consisted of blood. The sequence was collected from a man aged 18-30 years in good health. In DNA form, the CDR3 reads TGTGCCAGCAGTCCGACAGGGTTCAATGGCTACACCTTC. It encodes CASSPTGFNGYTF.